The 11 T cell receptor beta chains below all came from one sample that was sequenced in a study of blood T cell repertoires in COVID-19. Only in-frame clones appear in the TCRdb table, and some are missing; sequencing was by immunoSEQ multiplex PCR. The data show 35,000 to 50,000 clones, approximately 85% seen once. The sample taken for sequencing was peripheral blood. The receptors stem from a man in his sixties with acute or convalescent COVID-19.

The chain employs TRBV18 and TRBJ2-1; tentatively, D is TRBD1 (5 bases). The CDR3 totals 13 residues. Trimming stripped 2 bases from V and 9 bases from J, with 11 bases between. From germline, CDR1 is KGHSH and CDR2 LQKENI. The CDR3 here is CASSPETQGEQFF. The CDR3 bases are TGTGCCAGCTCACCAGAGACTCAGGGTGAGCAGTTCTTC.

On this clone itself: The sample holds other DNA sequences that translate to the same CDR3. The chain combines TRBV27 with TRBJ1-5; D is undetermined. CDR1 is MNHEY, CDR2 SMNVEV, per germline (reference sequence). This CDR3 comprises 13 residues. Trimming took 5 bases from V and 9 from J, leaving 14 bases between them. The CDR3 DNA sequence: TGTGCCAGCAGTCAGCAGGCCCGATCGCCCCAGCATTTT. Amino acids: CASSQQARSPQHF.

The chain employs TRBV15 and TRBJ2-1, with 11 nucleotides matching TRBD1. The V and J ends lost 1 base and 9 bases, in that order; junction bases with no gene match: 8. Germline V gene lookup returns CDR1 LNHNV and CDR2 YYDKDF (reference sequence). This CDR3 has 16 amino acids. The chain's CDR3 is CATSRAPGTGGIEQFF. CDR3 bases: TGTGCCACCAGCAGAGCCCCAGGGACAGGGGGGATTGAGCAGTTCTTC.

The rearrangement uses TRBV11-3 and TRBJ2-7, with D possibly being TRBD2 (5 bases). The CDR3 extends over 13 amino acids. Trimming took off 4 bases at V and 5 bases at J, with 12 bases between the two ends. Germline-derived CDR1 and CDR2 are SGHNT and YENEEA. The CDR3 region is CASSSGTADEQYF. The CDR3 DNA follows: TGTGCCAGCAGCTCGGGAACAGCCGACGAGCAGTACTTC. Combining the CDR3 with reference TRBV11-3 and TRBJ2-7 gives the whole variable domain EAGVVQSPRYKIIEKKQPVAFWCNPISGHNTLYWYLQNLGQGPELLIRYENEEAVDDSQLPKDRFSAERLKGVDSTLKIQPAELGDSAVYLCASSSGTADEQYFGPGTRLTVT.

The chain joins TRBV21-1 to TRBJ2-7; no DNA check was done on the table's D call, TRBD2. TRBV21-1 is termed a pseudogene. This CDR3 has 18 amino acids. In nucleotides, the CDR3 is TGTGCCAGCAGCAGGGATCCAGCGGGGAACCCAAGAGTAGGAGAGCAGTACTTC. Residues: CASSRDPAGNPRVGEQYF.

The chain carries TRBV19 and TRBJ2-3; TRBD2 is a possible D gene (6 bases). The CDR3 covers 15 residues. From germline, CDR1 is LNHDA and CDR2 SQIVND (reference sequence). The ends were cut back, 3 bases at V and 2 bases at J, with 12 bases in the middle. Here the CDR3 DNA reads TGTGCCAGTAGTATCGGAGGGGCCGACACAGATACGCAGTATTTT. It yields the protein CASSIGGADTDTQYF. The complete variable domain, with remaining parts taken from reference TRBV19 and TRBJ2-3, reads DGGITQSPKYLFRKEGQNVTLSCEQNLNHDAMYWYRQDPGQGLRLIYYSQIVNDFQKGDIAEGYSVSREKKESFPLTVTSAQKNPTAFYLCASSIGGADTDTQYFGPGTRLTVL.

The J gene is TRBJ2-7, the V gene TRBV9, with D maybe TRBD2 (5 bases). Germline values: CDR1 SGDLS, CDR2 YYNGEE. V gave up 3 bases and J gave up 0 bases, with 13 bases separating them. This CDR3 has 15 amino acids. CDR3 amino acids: CASSADTRTSYEQYF. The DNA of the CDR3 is TGTGCCAGCAGCGCCGATACTAGGACCTCCTACGAGCAGTACTTC.

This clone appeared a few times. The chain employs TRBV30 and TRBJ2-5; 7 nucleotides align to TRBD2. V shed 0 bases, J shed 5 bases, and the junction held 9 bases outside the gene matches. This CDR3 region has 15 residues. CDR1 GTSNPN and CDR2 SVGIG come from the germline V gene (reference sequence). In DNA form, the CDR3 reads TGTGCCTGGAGTGTAGGCTGGCGGGGGTCGGAGACCCAGTACTTC. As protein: CAWSVGWRGSETQYF.

CDR3: CASSPEGREGYTF. Here the CDR3 DNA reads TGTGCCAGTAGTCCGGAAGGGAGGGAGGGCTACACCTTC. This rearrangement joins TRBV19 to TRBJ1-2; D gene ambiguous. CDR3 length equals 13 residues. Germline CDR1 reads LNHDA; CDR2 reads SQIVND (reference sequence). V was clipped by 5 bases and J by 8 bases, with 15 bases between them.

CDR3 coding DNA: TGTGCCACCAGCAGAGAAATAGGGGACTACGAGCAGTACTTC. As protein: CATSREIGDYEQYF. The chain is built from TRBV15 and TRBJ2-7, with a tentative D call TRBD1 (5 bases). Per germline, CDR1 LNHNV and CDR2 YYDKDF (reference sequence). The CDR3 spans 14 residues. Trimming left V 0 bases short and J 3 bases short, with 9 bases between. Variable domain in full (rest from reference TRBV15 and TRBJ2-7): DAMVIQNPRYQVTQFGKPVTLSCSQTLNHNVMYWYQQKSSQAPKLLFHYYDKDFNNEADTPDNFQSRRPNTSFCFLDIRSPGLGDTAMYLCATSREIGDYEQYFGPGTRLTVT.

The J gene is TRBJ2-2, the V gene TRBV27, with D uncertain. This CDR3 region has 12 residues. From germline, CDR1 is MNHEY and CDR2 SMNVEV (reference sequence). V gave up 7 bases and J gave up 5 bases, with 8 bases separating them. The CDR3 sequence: CASTRQTGELFF. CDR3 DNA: TGTGCCAGCACCCGACAAACCGGGGAGCTGTTTTTT.